This T cell receptor beta chain was obtained from a study of cytomegalovirus exposure and HLA in healthy donors. On the study more broadly: An early release of data contained 80 million to 85 million unique TCRs, which came from HLA-typed donors.

Primers for the PCR totalled 60 Vbeta and 13 Jbeta. The data were produced by immunoSEQ multiplex PCR, yet TCRdb's version contains in-frame clones alone and is incomplete. The sample has fewer than 140,000 clones, 82% seen once. Note on this clone: No antigen is known for it.

Whole-study results and caveats: A later analysis associated around 17,000 TCR beta sequences with HLA alleles at a 0.05 false discovery rate.

The trim removed 3 bases at V and 0 bases at J, leaving 4 bases unmatched. Germline lookup yields CDR1 SGDLS and CDR2 YYNGEE. CDR3 length: 16 amino acids. When sampled, the donors appeared nominally healthy, though they likely had unrecorded immune exposures. The TCR was taken from a man aged 45 to 65 in good health and CMV-seronegative. The V gene is TRBV9, the J gene TRBJ1-3; 9 nucleotides align to TRBD1. Material: PBMCs. The chain's CDR3 is CASSAGTGHSGNTIYF. In DNA form, the CDR3 reads TGTGCCAGCAGCGCAGGGACAGGGCACTCTGGAAACACCATATATTTT.